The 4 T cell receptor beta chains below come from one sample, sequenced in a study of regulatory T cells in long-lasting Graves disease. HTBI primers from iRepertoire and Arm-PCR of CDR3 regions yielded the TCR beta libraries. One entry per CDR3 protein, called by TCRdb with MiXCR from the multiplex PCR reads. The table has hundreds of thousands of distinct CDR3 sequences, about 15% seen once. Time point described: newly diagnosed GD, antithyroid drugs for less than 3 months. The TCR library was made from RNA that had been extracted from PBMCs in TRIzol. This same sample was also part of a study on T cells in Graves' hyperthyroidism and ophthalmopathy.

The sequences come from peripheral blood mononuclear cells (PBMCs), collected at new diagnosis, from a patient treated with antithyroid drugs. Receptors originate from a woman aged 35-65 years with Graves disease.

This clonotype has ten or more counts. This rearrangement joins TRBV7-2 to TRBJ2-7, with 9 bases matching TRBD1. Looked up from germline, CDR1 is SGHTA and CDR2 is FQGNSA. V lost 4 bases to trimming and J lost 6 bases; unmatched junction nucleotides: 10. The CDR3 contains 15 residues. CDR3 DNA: TGTGCCAGCAGCTACCAGGGACAGGGATCGGGCGAGCAGTACTTC. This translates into CASSYQGQGSGEQYF.

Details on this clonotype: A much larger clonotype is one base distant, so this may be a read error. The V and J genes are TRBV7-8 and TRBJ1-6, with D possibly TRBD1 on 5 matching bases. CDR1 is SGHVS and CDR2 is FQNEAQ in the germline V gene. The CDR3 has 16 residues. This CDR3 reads CASSRFLGLENSPPHF. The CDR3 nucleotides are TGTGCCAGCAGCCGATTCCTGGGGCTTGAGAATTCACCCCCCCACTTT.

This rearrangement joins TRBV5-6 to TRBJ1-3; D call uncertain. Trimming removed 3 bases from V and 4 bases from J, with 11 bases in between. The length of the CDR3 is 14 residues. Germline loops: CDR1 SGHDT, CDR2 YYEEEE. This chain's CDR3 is CASSSLGSGNTIYF. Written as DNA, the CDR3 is TGTGCCAGCAGCTCCCTGGGCTCAGGAAACACCATATATTTT.

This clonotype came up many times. The DNA of the CDR3 is TGCAGTGCAACAAAACAGGTTGGCACAGATACGCAGTATTTT. Translated: CSATKQVGTDTQYF. The chain employs TRBV20-1 and TRBJ2-3; D possibly corresponds to TRBD1 (5 bases). CDR1 DFQATT and CDR2 SNEGSKA come from the germline V gene (reference sequence). The CDR3 consists of 14 residues. V was cut by 6 bases and J by 1 base, with 14 bases left in between.